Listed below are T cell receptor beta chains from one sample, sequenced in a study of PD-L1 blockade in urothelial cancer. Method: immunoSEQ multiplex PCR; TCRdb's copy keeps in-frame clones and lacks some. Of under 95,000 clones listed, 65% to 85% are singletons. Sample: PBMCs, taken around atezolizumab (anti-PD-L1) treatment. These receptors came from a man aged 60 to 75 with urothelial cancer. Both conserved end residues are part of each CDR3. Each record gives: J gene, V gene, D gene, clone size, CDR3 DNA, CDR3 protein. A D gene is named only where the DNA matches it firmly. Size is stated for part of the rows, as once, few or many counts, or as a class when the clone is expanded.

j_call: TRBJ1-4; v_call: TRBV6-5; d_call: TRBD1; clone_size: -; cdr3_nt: TGTGCCAGCAGTGGACAGGGTGGGGATGAAAAACTGTTTTTT; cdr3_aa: CASSGQGGDEKLFF
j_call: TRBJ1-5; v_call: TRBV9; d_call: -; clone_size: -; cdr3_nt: TGTGCCAGCAGCGCTCCCCGTACCTTAATAGCCGGGGGGCAGCCCCAGCATTTT; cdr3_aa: CASSAPRTLIAGGQPQHF
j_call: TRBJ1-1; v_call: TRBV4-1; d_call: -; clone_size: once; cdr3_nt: TGCGCCACAAAAGCGGGGGGCGTAAGCACTGAAGCTTTCTTT; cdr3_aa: CATKAGGVSTEAFF
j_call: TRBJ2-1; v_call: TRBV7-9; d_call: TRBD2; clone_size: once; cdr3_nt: TGTGCCAGCAGCTTAGCGTCTCGGGGAGCGGGGAATTACAATGAGCAGTTCTTC; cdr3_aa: CASSLASRGAGNYNEQFF
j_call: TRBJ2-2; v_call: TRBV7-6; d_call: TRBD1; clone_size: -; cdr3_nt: TGTGCCAGCAGCTTAGGTCAGGGGGCCGGGGAGCTGTTTTTT; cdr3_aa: CASSLGQGAGELFF
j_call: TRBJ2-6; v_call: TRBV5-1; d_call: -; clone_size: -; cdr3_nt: TGCGCCAGCAGCTTGGACTTGGGCAGAAGCTCTGGGGCCAACGTCCTGACTTTC; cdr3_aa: CASSLDLGRSSGANVLTF
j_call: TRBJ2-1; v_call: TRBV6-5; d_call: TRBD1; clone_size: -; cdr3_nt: TGTGCCAGCAGTCTCGACAGGGACAATGAGCAGTTCTTC; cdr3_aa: CASSLDRDNEQFF
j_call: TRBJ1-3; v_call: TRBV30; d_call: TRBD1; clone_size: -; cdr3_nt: TGTGCCGGTGGACAGGGGGCTGGAAACACCATATATTTT; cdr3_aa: CAGGQGAGNTIYF
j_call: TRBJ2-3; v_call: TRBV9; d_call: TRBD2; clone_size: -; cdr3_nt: TGTGCCAGCAGCTCCACTACTAGCGGGGGGCCAGCAGATACGCAGTATTTT; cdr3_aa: CASSSTTSGGPADTQYF
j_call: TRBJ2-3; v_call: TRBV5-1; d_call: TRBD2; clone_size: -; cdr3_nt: TGCGCCAGCAGCTTAAAAGCGGGAGGGAGCACAGATACGCAGTATTTT; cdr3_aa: CASSLKAGGSTDTQYF
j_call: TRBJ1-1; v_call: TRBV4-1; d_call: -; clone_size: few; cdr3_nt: TGCGCCAGCAGCCAGGCCCGGGACATGCGAGCTTTCTTT; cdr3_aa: CASSQARDMRAFF
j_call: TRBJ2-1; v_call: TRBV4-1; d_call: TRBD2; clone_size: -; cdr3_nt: TGCGCCAGCAGCCAACTTCCCCCTGGACTAGCGGGGAACAATGAGCAGTTCTTC; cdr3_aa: CASSQLPPGLAGNNEQFF
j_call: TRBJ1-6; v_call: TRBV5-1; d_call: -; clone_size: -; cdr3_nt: TGCGCCAGCAGCCGCAGCGGGGAAAATTCACCCCTCCACTTT; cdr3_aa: CASSRSGENSPLHF
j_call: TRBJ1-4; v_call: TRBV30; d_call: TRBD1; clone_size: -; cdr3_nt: TGTGCCTCACAGGGGGCTGGACTTGAAAAACTGTTTTTT; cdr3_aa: CASQGAGLEKLFF